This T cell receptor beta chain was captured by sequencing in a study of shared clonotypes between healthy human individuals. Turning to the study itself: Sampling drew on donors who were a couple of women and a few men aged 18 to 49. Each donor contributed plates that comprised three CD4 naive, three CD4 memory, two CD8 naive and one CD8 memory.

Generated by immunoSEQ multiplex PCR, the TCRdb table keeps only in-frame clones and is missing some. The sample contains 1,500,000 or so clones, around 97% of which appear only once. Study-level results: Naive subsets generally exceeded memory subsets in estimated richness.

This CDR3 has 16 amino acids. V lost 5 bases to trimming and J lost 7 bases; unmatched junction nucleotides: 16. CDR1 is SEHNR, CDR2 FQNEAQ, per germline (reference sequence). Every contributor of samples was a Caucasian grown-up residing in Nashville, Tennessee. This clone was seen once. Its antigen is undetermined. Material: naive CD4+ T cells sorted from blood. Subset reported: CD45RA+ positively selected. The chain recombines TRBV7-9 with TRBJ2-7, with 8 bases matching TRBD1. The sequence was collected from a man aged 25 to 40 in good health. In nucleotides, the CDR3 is TGTGCCAGCAGCGCAGCCCCTCGAACAGGGGGTCAGGAGCAGTACTTC. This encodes CASSAAPRTGGQEQYF.